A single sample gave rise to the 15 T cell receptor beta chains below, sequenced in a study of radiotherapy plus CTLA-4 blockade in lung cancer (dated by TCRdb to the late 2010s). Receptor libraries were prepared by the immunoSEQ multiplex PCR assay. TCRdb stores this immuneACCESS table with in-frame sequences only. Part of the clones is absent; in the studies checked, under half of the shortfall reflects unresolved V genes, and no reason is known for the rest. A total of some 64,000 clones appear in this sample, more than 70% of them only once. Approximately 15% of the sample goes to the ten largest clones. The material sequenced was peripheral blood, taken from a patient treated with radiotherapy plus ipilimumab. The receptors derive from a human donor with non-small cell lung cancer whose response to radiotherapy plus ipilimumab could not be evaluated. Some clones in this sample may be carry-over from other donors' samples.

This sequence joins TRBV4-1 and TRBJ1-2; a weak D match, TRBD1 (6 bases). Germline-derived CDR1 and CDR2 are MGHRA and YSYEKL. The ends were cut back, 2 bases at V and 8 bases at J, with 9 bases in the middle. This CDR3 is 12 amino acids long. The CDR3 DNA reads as TGCGCCAGCAGCCAAACAGGGCTCGGCTACACCTTC. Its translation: CASSQTGLGYTF.

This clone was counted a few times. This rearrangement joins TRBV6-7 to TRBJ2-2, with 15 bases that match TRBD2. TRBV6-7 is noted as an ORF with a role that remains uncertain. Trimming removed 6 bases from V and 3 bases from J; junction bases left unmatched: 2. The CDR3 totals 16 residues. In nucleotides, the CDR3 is TGTGCCAGCAGCGGACTAGCGGGGGGGCACACCGGGGAGCTGTTTTTT. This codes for CASSGLAGGHTGELFF.

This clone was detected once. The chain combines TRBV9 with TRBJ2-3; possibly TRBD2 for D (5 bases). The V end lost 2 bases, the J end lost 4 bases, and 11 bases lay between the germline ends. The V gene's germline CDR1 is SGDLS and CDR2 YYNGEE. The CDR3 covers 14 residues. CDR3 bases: TGTGCCAGCAGCGTTTCAGTGAGGGCAGATACGCAGTATTTT. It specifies CASSVSVRADTQYF.

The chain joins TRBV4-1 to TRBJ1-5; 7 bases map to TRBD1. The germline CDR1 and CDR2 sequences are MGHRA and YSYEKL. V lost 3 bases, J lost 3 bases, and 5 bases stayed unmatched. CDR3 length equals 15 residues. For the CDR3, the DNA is TGCGCCAGCAGCCAGTGGGACAGTTCCAATCAGCCCCAGCATTTT. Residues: CASSQWDSSNQPQHF.

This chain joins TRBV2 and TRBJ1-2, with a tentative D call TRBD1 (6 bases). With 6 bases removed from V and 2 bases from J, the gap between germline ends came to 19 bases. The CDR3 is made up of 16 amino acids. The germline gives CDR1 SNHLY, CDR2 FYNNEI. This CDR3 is CASRELGQRSNYGYTF. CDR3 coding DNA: TGTGCCAGCAGAGAGCTTGGACAGAGGTCCAACTATGGCTACACCTTC. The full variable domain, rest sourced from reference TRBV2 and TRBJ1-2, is EPEVTQTPSHQVTQMGQEVILRCVPISNHLYFYWYRQILGQKVEFLVSFYNNEISEKSEIFDDQFSVERPDGSNFTLKIRSTKLEDSAMYFCASRELGQRSNYGYTFGSGTRLTVV.

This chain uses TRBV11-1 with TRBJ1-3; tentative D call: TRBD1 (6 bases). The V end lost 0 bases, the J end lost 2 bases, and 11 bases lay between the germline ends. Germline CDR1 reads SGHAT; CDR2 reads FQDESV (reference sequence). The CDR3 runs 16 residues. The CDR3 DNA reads TGTGCCAGCAGCTTAGCAGGGACAACCGCTGGAAACACCATATATTTT. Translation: CASSLAGTTAGNTIYF.

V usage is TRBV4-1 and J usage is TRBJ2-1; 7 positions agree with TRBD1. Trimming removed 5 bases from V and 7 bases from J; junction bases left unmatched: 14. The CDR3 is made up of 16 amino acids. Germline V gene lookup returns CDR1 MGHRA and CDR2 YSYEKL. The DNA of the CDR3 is TGCGCCAGCAGCTACCTGGGAACTGCCAGGGGGAATGAGCAGTTCTTC. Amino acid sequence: CASSYLGTARGNEQFF.

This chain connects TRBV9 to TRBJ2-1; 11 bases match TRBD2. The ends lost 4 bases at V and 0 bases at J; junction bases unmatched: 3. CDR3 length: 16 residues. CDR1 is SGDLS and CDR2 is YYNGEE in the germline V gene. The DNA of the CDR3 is TGTGCCAGCAGCTCCACTAGCGGGAGCTCCTACAATGAGCAGTTCTTC. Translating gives CASSSTSGSSYNEQFF.

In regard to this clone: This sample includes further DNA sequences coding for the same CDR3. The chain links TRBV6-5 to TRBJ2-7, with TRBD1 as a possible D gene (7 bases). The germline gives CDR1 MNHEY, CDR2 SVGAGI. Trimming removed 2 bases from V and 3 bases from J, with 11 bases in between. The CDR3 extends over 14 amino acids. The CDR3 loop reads CASSYRQGGYEQYF. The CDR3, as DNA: TGTGCCAGCAGTTACCGACAGGGAGGCTACGAGCAGTACTTC.

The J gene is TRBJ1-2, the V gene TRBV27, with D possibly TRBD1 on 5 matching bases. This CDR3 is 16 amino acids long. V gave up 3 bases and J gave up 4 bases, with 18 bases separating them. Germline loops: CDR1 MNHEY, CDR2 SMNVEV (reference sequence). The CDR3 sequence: CASSLISGEVGYGYTF. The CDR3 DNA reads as TGTGCCAGCAGTTTGATCTCGGGGGAAGTGGGCTATGGCTACACCTTC.

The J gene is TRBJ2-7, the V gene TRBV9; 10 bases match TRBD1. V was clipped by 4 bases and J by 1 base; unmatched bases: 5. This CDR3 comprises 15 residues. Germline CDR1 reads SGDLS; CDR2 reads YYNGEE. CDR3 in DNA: TGTGCCAGCAGCTTAGGACAGGGGGGATCCTACGAGCAGTACTTC. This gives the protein CASSLGQGGSYEQYF.

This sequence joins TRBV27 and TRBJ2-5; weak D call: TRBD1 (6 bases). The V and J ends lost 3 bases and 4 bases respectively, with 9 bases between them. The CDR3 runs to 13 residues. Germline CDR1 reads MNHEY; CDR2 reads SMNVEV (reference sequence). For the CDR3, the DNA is TGTGCCAGCAGTTTCAGCAGGGGAGAGACCCAGTACTTC. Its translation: CASSFSRGETQYF.

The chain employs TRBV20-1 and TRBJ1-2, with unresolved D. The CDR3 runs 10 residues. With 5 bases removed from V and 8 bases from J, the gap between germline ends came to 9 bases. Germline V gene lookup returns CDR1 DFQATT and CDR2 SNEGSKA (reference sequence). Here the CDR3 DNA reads TGCAGTGCTCCCCTTCTCGGCTACACCTTC. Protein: CSAPLLGYTF.

The CDR3 region is CASSEGTGLTEAFF. The CDR3 DNA is TGTGCCAGCAGTGAGGGGACAGGGCTCACTGAAGCTTTCTTT. V and J are TRBV2 and TRBJ1-1; 9 bases match TRBD1. Germline lookup yields CDR1 SNHLY and CDR2 FYNNEI. Trimming at V came to 3 bases and at J to 4 bases, leaving 3 bases not matched to a gene. The CDR3 has 14 amino acids. The full variable domain, completed using reference TRBV2 and TRBJ1-1, is EPEVTQTPSHQVTQMGQEVILRCVPISNHLYFYWYRQILGQKVEFLVSFYNNEISEKSEIFDDQFSVERPDGSNFTLKIRSTKLEDSAMYFCASSEGTGLTEAFFGQGTRLTVV.

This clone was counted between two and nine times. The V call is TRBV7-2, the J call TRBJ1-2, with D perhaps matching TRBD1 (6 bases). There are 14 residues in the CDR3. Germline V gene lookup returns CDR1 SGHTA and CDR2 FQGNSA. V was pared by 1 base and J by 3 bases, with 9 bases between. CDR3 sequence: CASSLETGYYGYTF. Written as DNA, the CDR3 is TGTGCCAGCAGCTTAGAGACAGGCTACTATGGCTACACCTTC.